This paragraph covers one T cell receptor (beta chain) sequence. The antigen remains undetermined. This sample stems from a study of graft-versus-host responses after intestinal transplantation. Study-wide background: Among the recipients, transplants were multivisceral, liver-intestinal, or isolated intestinal.

V was clipped by 5 bases and J by 5 bases, with 15 bases between them. In germline, CDR1 is GTSNPN, CDR2 SVGIG (reference sequence). This CDR3 region has 14 residues. The data were produced by immunoSEQ multiplex PCR, yet TCRdb's version contains in-frame clones alone and is incomplete. Of 40,000 to 55,000 clones in the sample, roughly 96% were seen once. The sequence derives from a human donor who was the organ donor for an intestinal transplant. The J gene is TRBJ2-2, the V gene TRBV30; D perhaps matches TRBD2 (5 bases). Sample: unstimulated CD8+ T cells sorted from spleen or lymph node cells, taken before transplant. The CDR3 DNA reads TGTGCCTGGGGCCACCCGCCGGGAACCGGGGAGCTGTTTTTT. Translation: CAWGHPPGTGELFF.